This T cell receptor beta chain was captured by sequencing in a study of T cell clusters in autoimmune cytopenias. On the study more broadly: A median of roughly 50,000 TRB reads per sample yielded a median around 2,500 distinct clonotypes.

Concerning this clonotype itself: Its specificity is not known.

CDR1 KGHSH and CDR2 LQKENI come from the germline V gene. The CDR3 length is 13 residues. TRB rearrangements were amplified by touch-down multiplex PCR with mixed TRB-A/B primers. For each CDR3 protein, TCRdb gives one entry from its re-call of the multiplex PCR reads, without DNA. This table lists about 3,800 distinct CDR3 sequences. Study observations and caveats: Primary autoimmune cytopenia patients appeared to lack physiological T cell clusters present in healthy donors. A dominant lymphoma-associated repertoire apparently masked the cluster-lack signature in secondary cytopenia versus chronic lymphocytic leukemia. TRB repertoire shifts in secondary cytopenia and chronic lymphocytic leukemia mostly reflected lymphoma, not autoimmunity.

TRB amplification used around 0.25 ug of peripheral blood genomic DNA. This chain uses TRBV18 with TRBJ2-3. Sequenced sample: peripheral blood. This sequence originates from a human donor with an autoimmune cytopenia or autoimmune hepatitis (not recorded which). The chain's CDR3 is CASSPGDVDTQYF.